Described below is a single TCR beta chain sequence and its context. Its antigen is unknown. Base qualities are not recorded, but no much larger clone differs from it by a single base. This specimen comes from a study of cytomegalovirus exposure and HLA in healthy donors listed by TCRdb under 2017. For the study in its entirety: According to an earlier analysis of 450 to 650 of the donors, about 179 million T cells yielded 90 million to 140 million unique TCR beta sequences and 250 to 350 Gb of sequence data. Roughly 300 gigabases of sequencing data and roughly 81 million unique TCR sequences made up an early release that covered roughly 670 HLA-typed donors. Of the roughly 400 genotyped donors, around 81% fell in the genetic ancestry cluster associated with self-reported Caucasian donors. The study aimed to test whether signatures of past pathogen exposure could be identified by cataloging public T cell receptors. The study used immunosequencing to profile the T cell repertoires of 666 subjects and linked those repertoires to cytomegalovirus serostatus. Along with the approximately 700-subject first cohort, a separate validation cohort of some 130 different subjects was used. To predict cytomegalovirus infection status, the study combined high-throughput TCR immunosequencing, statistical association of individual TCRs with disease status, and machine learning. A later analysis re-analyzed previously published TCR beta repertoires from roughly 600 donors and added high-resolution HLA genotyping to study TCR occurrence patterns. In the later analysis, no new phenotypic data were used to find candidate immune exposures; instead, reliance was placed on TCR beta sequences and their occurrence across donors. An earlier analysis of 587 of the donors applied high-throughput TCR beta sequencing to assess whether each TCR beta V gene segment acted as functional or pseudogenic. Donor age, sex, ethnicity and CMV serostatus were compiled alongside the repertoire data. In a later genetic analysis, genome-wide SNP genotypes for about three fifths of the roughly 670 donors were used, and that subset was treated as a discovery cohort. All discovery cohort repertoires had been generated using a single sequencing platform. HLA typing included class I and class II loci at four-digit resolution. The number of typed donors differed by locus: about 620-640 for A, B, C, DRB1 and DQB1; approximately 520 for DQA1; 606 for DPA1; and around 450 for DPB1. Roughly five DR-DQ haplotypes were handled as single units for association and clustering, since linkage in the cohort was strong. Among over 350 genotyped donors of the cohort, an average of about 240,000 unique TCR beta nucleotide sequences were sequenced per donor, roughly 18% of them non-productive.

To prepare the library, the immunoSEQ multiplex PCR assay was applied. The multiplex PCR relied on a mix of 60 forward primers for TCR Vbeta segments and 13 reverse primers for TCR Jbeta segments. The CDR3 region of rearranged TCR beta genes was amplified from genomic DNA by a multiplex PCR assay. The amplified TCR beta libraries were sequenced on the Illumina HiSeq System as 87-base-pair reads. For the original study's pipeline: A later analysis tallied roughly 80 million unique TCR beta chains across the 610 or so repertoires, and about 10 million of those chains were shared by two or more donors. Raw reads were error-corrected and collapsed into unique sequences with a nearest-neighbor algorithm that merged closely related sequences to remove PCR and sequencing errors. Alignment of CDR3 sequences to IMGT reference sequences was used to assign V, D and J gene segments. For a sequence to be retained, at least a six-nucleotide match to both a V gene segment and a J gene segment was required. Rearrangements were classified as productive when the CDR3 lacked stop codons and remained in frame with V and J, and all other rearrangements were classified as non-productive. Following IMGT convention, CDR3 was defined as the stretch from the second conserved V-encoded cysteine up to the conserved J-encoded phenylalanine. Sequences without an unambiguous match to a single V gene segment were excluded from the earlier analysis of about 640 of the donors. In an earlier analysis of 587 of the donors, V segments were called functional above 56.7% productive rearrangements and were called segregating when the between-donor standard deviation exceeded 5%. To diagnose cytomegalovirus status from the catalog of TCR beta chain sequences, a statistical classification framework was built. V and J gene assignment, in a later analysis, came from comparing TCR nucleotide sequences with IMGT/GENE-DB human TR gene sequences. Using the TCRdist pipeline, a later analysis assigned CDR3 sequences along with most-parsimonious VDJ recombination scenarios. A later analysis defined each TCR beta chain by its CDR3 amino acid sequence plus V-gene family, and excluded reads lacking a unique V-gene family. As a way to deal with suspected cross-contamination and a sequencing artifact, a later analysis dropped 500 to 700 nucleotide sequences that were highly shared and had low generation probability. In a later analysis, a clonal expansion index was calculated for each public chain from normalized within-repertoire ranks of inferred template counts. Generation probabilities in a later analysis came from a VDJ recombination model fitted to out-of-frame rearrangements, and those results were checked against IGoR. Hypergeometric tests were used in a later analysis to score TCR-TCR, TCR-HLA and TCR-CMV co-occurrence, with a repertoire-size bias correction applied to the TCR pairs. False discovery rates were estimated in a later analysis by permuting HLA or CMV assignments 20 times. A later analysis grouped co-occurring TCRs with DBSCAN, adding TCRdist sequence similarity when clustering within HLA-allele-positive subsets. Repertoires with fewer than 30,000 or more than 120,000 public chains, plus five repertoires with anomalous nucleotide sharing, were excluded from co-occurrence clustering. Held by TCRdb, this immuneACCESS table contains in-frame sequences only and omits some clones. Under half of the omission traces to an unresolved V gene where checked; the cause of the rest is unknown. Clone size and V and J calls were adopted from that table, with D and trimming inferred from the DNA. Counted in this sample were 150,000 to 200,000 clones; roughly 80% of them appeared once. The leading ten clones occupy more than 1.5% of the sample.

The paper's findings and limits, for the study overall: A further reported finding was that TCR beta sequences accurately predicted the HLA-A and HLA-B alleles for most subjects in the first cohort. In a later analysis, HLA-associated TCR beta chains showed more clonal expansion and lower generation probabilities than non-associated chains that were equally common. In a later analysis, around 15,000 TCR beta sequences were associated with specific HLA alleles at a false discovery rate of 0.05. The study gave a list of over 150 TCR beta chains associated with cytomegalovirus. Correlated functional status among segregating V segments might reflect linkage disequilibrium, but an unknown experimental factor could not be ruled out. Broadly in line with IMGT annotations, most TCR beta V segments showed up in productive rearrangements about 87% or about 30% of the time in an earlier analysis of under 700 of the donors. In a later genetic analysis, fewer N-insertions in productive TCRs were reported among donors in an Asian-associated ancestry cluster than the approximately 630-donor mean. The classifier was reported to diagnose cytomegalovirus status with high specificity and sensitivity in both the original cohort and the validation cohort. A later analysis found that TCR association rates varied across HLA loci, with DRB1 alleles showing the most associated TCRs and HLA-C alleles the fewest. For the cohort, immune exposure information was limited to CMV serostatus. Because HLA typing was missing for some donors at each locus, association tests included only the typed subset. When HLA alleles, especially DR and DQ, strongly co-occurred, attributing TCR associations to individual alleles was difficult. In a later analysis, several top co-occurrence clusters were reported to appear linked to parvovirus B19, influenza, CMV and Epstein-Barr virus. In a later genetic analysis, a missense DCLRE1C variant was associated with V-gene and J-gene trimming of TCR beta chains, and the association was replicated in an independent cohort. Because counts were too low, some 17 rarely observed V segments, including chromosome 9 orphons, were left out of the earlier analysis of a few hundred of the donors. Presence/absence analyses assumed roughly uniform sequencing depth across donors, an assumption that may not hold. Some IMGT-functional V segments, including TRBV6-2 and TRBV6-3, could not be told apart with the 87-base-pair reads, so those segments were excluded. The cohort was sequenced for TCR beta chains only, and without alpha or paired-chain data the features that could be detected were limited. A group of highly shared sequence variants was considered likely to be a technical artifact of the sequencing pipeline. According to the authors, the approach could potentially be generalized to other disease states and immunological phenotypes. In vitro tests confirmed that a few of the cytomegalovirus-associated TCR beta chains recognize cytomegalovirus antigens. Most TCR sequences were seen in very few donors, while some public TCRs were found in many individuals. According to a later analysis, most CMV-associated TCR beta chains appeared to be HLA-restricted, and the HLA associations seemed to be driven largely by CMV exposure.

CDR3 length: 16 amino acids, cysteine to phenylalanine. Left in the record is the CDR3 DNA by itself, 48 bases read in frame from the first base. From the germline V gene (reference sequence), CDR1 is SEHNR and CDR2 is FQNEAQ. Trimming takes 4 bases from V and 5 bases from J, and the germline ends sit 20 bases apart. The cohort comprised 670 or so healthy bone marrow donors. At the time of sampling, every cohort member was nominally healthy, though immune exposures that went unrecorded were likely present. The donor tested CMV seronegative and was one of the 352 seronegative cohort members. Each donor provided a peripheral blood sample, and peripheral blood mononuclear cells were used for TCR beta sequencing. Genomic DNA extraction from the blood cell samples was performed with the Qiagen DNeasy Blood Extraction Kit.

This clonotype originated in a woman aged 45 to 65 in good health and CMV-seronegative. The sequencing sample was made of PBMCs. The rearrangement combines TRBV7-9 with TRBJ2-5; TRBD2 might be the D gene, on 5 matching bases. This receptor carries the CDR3 CASSSLERAFGETQYF. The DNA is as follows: TGTGCCAGCAGCTCCCTAGAGAGGGCCTTTGGGGAGACCCAGTACTTC.